Described below is a single T cell receptor (beta chain) sequence and its context. The data belong to a study of T cells in localized non-small cell lung cancer. Assay: immunoSEQ multiplex PCR; the TCRdb copy retains only in-frame clones and omits some. The table records under 9,000 clones, 70% to 90% of them present only once. In germline, CDR1 is MNHNY, CDR2 SVGAGI (reference sequence). The CDR3 totals 15 residues. V was clipped by 0 bases and J by 2 bases, with 11 bases between them. The clonotype comes from a male donor aged 60 or over with stage III lung adenocarcinoma. The chain is built from TRBV6-6 and TRBJ2-7; D is possibly TRBD1 (6 bases). The specimen comprised peripheral blood, sampled before any cancer treatment. CDR3 in amino acids: CASSYSGAGTYEQYF. The CDR3 nucleotides read TGTGCCAGCAGTTACTCGGGGGCGGGTACCTACGAGCAGTACTTC.